A single sample is the source of the 23 T cell receptor beta chains below, sequenced in a study of cytomegalovirus exposure and HLA in healthy donors. The PCR had 60 Vbeta and 13 Jbeta primers. Generated by immunoSEQ multiplex PCR, the TCRdb table keeps only in-frame clones and is missing some. The data contain about 160,000 clones, about three quarters of them singletons. The sequenced sample consisted of PBMCs. The receptors were gathered from a woman in her thirties or forties in good health and CMV-seropositive.

This chain links TRBV5-6 with TRBJ1-2, with 8 bases that match TRBD1. Germline V gene sequence: CDR1 SGHDT, CDR2 YYEEEE. This CDR3 comprises 14 residues. The V gene end was trimmed by 4 bases and the J gene end by 4 bases; junction bases not matched to a gene: 6. CDR3 sequence reads: CASSTYRGIYGYTF. The CDR3 nucleotides read TGTGCCAGCAGCACCTACAGGGGGATCTATGGCTACACCTTC.

The DNA for the CDR3 is TGTGCCAGCAGCGTTAGCGGGAGGGGGTACAATGAGCAGTTCTTC. Protein product: CASSVSGRGYNEQFF. The chain couples TRBV7-2 to TRBJ2-1, with 11 bases matching TRBD2. The germline CDR1 and CDR2 sequences are SGHTA and FQGNSA. Germline trimming cut 5 bases from V and 4 bases from J; bases unmatched to any gene: 4. This CDR3 is 15 amino acids long.

With regard to this clone: One junction end disagrees with the germline gene, perhaps due to a read error. V is TRBV7-9 and J is TRBJ2-1; D is possibly TRBD2 (6 bases). In germline, CDR1 is SEHNR, CDR2 FQNEAQ (reference sequence). The CDR3 has 12 residues. Written as DNA, the CDR3 is TGTTCCAGCAGCTGGGGAGGCGATGAGCAGTTCTTC. It codes for CSSSWGGDEQFF.

The chain couples TRBV27 to TRBJ2-1; 11 positions agree with TRBD2. Looked up from germline, CDR1 is MNHEY and CDR2 is SMNVEV (reference sequence). The CDR3 is made up of 16 amino acids. V gave up 8 bases and J gave up 6 bases; unmatched junction bases: 12. This CDR3 is CASFGLAGGRGNEQFF. The CDR3, as DNA: TGTGCCAGCTTCGGGCTAGCGGGGGGACGAGGCAATGAGCAGTTCTTC.

The genes are TRBV11-2 and TRBJ2-5; possible D gene TRBD2, 7 bases. Germline V gene lookup returns CDR1 SGHAT and CDR2 FQNNGV. V dropped 1 base and J dropped 1 base, with 16 bases sitting between them. This CDR3 spans 17 amino acids. The CDR3 DNA sequence: TGTGCCAGCAGCTTAGGGTCTGCGGGGGCCACCCAAGAGACCCAGTACTTC. Encoded protein: CASSLGSAGATQETQYF.

This clone was counted only a few times. The V gene is TRBV30, the J gene TRBJ2-1, with 7 bases identical to TRBD2. Losses at the gene ends were 7 bases for V and 3 bases for J; bases not matched to a gene: 12. The CDR3 totals 15 residues. CDR1 is GTSNPN, CDR2 SVGIG, per germline (reference sequence). The CDR3 coding sequence is TGTGCCTCCCGAAGCGGGGTTAGAAGCTACAATGAGCAGTTCTTC. Amino acid sequence: CASRSGVRSYNEQFF.

The V and J genes are TRBV15 and TRBJ2-3; the D gene is possibly TRBD2 (6 bases). This CDR3 comprises 15 residues. V lost 8 bases and J 0 bases, leaving 15 bases between the germline ends. Germline V CDR1 and CDR2: LNHNV, YYDKDF (reference sequence). CDR3 sequence reads: CATGGRRGSTDTQYF. Here the CDR3 DNA reads TGTGCCACCGGTGGGAGGCGGGGTAGCACAGATACGCAGTATTTT.

The rearrangement uses TRBV19 and TRBJ2-3; D is perhaps TRBD2 (5 bases). The CDR3 spans 12 residues. CDR1 is LNHDA, CDR2 SQIVND, per germline (reference sequence). Between the trimmed V and J ends, which lost 10 bases and 0 bases, there was a span of 8 bases. The DNA of the CDR3 is TGTGCCACCCGAGGGAGCACAGATACGCAGTATTTT. This encodes CATRGSTDTQYF.

This chain uses TRBV25-1 with TRBJ2-5; 10 positions match TRBD2. Germline V lookup: CDR1 MGHDK, CDR2 SYGVNS. This CDR3 has 16 residues. Trimming at V came to 5 bases and at J to 3 bases, leaving 9 bases not matched to a gene. CDR3 region: CASSLQGLAGEETQYF. In nucleotides, the CDR3 is TGTGCCAGCAGTCTACAAGGGCTAGCGGGAGAAGAGACCCAGTACTTC.

The chain uses TRBV5-1 and TRBJ2-3, with a weak D call TRBD1 (5 bases). V lost 0 bases, J lost 0 bases, and 11 bases lay in between. The CDR3 sequence is 16 residues long. The germline gives CDR1 SGHRS, CDR2 YFSETQ. In DNA, the CDR3 is TGCGCCAGCAGCTTGGGTTCAGGGTATAGCACAGATACGCAGTATTTT. Translated: CASSLGSGYSTDTQYF.

The J gene is TRBJ2-1, the V gene TRBV28, with 8 positions matching TRBD2. The CDR3 length is 13 residues. Germline CDR1 MDHEN, CDR2 SYDVKM. Trimming removed 6 bases from V and 6 bases from J; junction bases left unmatched: 4. The CDR3 here is CASSGLAPNEQFF. The CDR3 DNA sequence: TGTGCCAGCAGCGGACTAGCCCCCAATGAGCAGTTCTTC.

This chain uses TRBV7-9 with TRBJ2-2; TRBD2 aligns across 7 bases. V lost 5 bases to trimming and J lost 7 bases; unmatched junction nucleotides: 7. Germline CDR1 SEHNR, CDR2 FQNEAQ (reference sequence). The CDR3 is 14 amino acids. The CDR3 DNA reads as TGTGCCAGCAGCGTCCGGGGAGGGGACGGGGAGCTGTTTTTT. Residues: CASSVRGGDGELFF.

This clone was recorded only once. The rearrangement uses TRBV5-4 and TRBJ2-7; maybe TRBD1 (5 bases). The CDR3 is 14 residues long. V lost 0 bases and J lost 7, with 14 bases in between. Germline V lookup: CDR1 SGHNT, CDR2 YYREEE (reference sequence). The CDR3 loop is CASSLAGLKGEQYF. CDR3 in DNA: TGTGCCAGCAGCTTGGCCGGGCTAAAGGGGGAGCAGTACTTC.

The chain carries TRBV5-1 and TRBJ2-2; D unresolved. Trimming cost V 9 bases and J 1 base, with 10 bases left between them. Germline CDR1 is SGHRS and CDR2 is YFSETQ. CDR3 length: 13 residues. The CDR3 loop reads CATRTGNTGELFF. CDR3 nucleotides: TGCGCCACCCGAACCGGGAACACCGGGGAGCTGTTTTTT. The whole variable domain, remainder taken from reference TRBV5-1 and TRBJ2-2, is KAGVTQTPRYLIKTRGQQVTLSCSPISGHRSVSWYQQTPGQGLQFLFEYFSETQRNKGNFPGRFSGRQFSNSRSEMNVSTLELGDSALYLCATRTGNTGELFFGEGSRLTVL.

This chain uses TRBV5-6 with TRBJ2-5, with D uncertain. Matching the DNA end better, TRBJ2-7 makes the J call doubtful. The CDR3 length is 13 residues. Looked up from germline, CDR1 is SGHDT and CDR2 is YYEEEE. The CDR3 region is CASSLDIFYEQYF. The CDR3 bases are TGTGCCAGCAGCTTGGATATCTTCTACGAGCAGTACTTC.

The rearrangement links TRBV19 to TRBJ2-3; the D gene is possibly TRBD2 (6 bases). This CDR3 is built from 13 residues. The germline CDR1 and CDR2 sequences are LNHDA and SQIVND (reference sequence). Trimming pared 8 bases from V and 2 bases from J, leaving 11 bases between. The CDR3 protein is CASDRGDTDTQYF. The DNA of the CDR3 is TGTGCCAGTGACCGCGGGGACACAGATACGCAGTATTTT.

CDR3 coding DNA: TGTGCCAGCAGCTCTACCCGGGGGGACTTATATGAAAAACTGTTTTTT. This translates into CASSSTRGDLYEKLFF. The rearrangement uses TRBV7-6 and TRBJ1-4, with D tentatively TRBD1 (5 bases). The CDR3 has 16 amino acids. V was cut by 4 bases and J by 6 bases, with 18 bases left in between. Germline V gives CDR1 SGHVS, CDR2 FNYEAQ.

This clone came up a few times. The chain combines TRBV7-2 with TRBJ1-2; 7 nucleotides line up with TRBD1. The CDR3 contains 13 residues. The germline V gene encodes CDR1 SGHTA and CDR2 FQGNSA. The trim removed 6 bases at V and 4 bases at J, leaving 5 bases unmatched. In DNA form, the CDR3 reads TGTGCCAGCAGTGACAGGGTGGGCTATGGCTACACCTTC. Translation: CASSDRVGYGYTF.

This clone was observed a single time. The chain carries TRBV7-7 and TRBJ1-3, with TRBD1 as a possible D gene (6 bases). Germline V gene lookup returns CDR1 SSHAT and CDR2 FNYEAQ (reference sequence). The CDR3 consists of 17 residues. The V gene lost 0 bases and the J gene lost 0 bases, with 12 bases spanning the gap. This CDR3 reads CASSLARDTYSGNTIYF. The CDR3 DNA reads TGTGCCAGCAGCTTAGCCCGGGACACCTACTCTGGAAACACCATATATTTT. Drawing the rest from reference TRBV7-7 and TRBJ1-3, the complete variable domain is GAGVSQSPRYKVTKRGQDVTLRCDPISSHATLYWYQQALGQGPEFLTYFNYEAQPDKSGLPSDRFSAERPEGSISTLTIQRTEQRDSAMYRCASSLARDTYSGNTIYFGEGSWLTVV.

This clone was seen more than once but under ten times. V usage is TRBV7-2 and J usage is TRBJ1-1, with D possibly matching TRBD1 (5 bases). Germline V gene data show CDR1 as SGHTA and CDR2 as FQGNSA. Trimming pared 7 bases from V and 1 base from J, leaving 10 bases between. The CDR3 sequence is 13 residues long. CDR3 coding DNA: TGTGCCAGCAAATGGGGGGGGAACACTGAAGCTTTCTTT. This encodes CASKWGGNTEAFF.

The table lists this clone with a few counts. This chain connects TRBV7-9 to TRBJ2-3; no reliable D call. Trimming took 1 base from V and 1 from J, leaving 9 bases between them. The CDR3 covers 15 residues. Looked up from germline, CDR1 is SEHNR and CDR2 is FQNEAQ (reference sequence). CDR3 DNA sequence: TGTGCCAGCAGCTTAGGTATCGGAGGCACAGATACGCAGTATTTT. Its protein product is CASSLGIGGTDTQYF.

The chain links TRBV27 to TRBJ1-2; 9 bases map to TRBD1. The germline V gene has CDR1 MNHEY and CDR2 SMNVEV (reference sequence). V gave up 5 bases and J gave up 7 bases; unmatched junction bases: 5. This CDR3 is built from 13 residues. The CDR3 here is CASSNRTGAGYTF. CDR3 bases: TGTGCCAGCAGTAACCGGACAGGGGCTGGCTACACCTTC.

The rearrangement links TRBV6-5 to TRBJ1-1, with 8 nucleotides matching TRBD1. V lost 6 bases and J lost 1; bases outside the gene matches: 7. The length of the CDR3 is 15 residues. The germline CDR1 and CDR2 sequences are MNHEY and SVGAGI. CDR3 nucleotide sequence: TGTGCCAGCAGCCGACAGGGGCTTGGGAACACTGAAGCTTTCTTT. Translating it yields CASSRQGLGNTEAFF.